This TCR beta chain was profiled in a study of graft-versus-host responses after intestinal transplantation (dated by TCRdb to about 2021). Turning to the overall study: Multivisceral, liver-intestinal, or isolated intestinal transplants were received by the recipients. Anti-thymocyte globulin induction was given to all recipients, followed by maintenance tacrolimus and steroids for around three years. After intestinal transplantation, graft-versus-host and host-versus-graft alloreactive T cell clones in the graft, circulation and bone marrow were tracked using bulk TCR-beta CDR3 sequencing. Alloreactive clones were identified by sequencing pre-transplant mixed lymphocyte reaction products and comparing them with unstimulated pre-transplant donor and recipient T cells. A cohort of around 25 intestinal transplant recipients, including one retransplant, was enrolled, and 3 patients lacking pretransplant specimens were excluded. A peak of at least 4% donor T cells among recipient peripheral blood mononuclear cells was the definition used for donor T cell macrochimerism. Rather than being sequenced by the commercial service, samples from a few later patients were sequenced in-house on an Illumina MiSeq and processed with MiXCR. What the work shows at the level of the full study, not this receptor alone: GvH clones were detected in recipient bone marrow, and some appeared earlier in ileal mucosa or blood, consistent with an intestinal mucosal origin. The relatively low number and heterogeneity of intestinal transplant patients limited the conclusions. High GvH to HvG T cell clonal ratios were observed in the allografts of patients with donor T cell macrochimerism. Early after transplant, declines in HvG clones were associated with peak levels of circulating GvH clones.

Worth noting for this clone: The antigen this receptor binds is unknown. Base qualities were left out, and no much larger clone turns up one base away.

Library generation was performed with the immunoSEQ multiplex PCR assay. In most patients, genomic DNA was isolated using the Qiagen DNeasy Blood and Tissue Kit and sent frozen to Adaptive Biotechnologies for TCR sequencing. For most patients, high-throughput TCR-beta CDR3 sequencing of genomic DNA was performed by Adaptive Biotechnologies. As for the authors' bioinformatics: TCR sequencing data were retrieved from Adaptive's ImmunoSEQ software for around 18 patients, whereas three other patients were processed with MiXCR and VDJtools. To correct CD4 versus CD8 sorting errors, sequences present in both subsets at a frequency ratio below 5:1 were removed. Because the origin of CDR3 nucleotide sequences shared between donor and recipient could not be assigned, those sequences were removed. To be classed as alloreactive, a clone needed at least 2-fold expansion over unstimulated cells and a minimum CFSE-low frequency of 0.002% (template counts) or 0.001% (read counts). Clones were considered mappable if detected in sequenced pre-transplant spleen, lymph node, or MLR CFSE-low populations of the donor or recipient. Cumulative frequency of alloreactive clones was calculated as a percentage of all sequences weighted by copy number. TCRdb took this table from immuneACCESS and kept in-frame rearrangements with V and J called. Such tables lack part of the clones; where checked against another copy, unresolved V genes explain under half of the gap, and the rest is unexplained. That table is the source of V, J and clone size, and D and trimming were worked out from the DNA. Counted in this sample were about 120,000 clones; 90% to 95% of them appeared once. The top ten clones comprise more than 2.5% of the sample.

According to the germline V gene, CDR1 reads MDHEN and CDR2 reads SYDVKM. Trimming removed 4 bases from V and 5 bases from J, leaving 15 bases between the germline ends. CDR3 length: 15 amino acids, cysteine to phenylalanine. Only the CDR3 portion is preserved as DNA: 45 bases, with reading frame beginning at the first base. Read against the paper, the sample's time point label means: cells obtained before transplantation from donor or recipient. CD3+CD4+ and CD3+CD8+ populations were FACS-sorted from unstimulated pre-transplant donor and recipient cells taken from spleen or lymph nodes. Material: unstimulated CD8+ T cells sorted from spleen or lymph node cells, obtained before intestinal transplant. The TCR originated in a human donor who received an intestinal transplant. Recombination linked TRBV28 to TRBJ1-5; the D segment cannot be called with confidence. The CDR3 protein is CASSYLVAYDQPQHF. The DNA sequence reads TGTGCCAGCAGTTACCTCGTGGCTTACGATCAGCCCCAGCATTTT.